The 18 T cell receptor beta chains presented below share a single source sample, sequenced in a study of T cell repertoires in cytomegalovirus infection. One entry per CDR3 protein results from TCRdb running MiXCR on the reads. This repertoire shows some 920,000 distinct CDR3 sequences, around 32% found once; its top ten account for around 15%. No cognate antigen is known for these TCRs. Sample: cultured CD8+ T cells from PBMCs, taken from culture after CMV antigen stimulation. Every receptor here comes from a human donor in good health (CMV status not recorded). Some clones in this sample may be carry-over from other donors' samples.

The V call is TRBV2, the J call TRBJ1-1, with 7 nucleotides matching TRBD1. V was pared by 6 bases and J by 6 bases, with 10 bases of the junction left unmatched. Germline CDR1 and CDR2: SNHLY and FYNNEI. This CDR3 region has 14 residues. CDR3 bases: TGTGCCAGCAGGGCGGCAGGGGGTGGGTCTGAAGCTTTCTTT. This encodes CASRAAGGGSEAFF.

The V and J genes are TRBV6-6 and TRBJ2-7; possible D gene TRBD1, 6 bases. This CDR3 spans 12 amino acids. Germline loops: CDR1 MNHNY, CDR2 SVGAGI (reference sequence). V was pared by 5 bases and J by 5 bases, with 10 bases between. CDR3 coding DNA: TGTGCCAGCAGTACCGGGACAAACGAGCAGTACGTC. This gives the protein CASSTGTNEQYV.

The chain has TRBV12-5 and TRBJ1-2; D unresolved. V lost 6 bases, J lost 2 bases, and 10 bases lay in between. Germline lookup yields CDR1 LGHNT and CDR2 FRNRAP. This CDR3 comprises 13 residues. CDR3 nucleotides: TGTGCTAGTGGATCGACGGAAAACTATGGCTACACCTTC. Its translation: CASGSTENYGYTF.

This clonotype was recorded at least ten times. One end of the junction does not line up with germline, which may come from a read error. The chain is built from TRBV19 and TRBJ2-1; D is ambiguous. The CDR3 totals 12 residues. The germline gives CDR1 LNHDA, CDR2 SQIVND (reference sequence). The CDR3 DNA reads as TGTGCCAGTAGTAGGGGTAGGCAAGAGCTGTTCTTC. Amino acids: CASSRGRQELFF.

The CDR3 DNA sequence: TGTGCCAGCAGTTTGCCGAGGCAGGGAAATTCACCCCTCCACTTT. Encoded protein: CASSLPRQGNSPLHF. The chain uses TRBV6-1 and TRBJ1-6; perhaps TRBD1 as D (5 bases). Germline V gene lookup returns CDR1 MNHNS and CDR2 SASEGT. This CDR3 contains 15 residues. V lost 5 bases to trimming and J lost 7 bases, with 15 bases between them.

This clonotype has just a few counts. V and J are TRBV11-1 and TRBJ2-3; D gene uncertain. V lost 6 bases and J lost 6, with 10 bases in between. The germline gives CDR1 SGHAT, CDR2 FQDESV (reference sequence). The CDR3 totals 12 residues. CDR3 protein: CASRPAEDTQYF. The CDR3, as DNA: TGTGCCAGCAGGCCGGCCGAGGATACGCAGTATTTT.

Points on this clonotype: The junction does not match germline at one end; this may be a read error. The V and J genes are TRBV7-2 and TRBJ2-5; D possibly corresponds to TRBD2 (6 bases). The germline V gene has CDR1 SGHTA and CDR2 FQGNSA. The CDR3 runs to 17 residues. CDR3 protein: CANSPLRLAGPQETQYF. DNA of the CDR3: TGTGCCAACAGCCCGCTCCGACTGGCGGGGCCCCAAGAGACCCAGTACTTC.

The J gene is TRBJ1-2, the V gene TRBV4-1; TRBD1 is a possible D gene (6 bases). Germline CDR1 reads MGHRA; CDR2 reads YSYEKL. V dropped 3 bases and J dropped 7 bases, with 18 bases sitting between them. This CDR3 comprises 15 residues. The CDR3 DNA follows: TGCGCCAGCAGCCACACCTACGGGGGGGGGCTTGGCTACACCTTC. Protein: CASSHTYGGGLGYTF.

The rearrangement uses TRBV4-2 and TRBJ2-3; 13 bases align to TRBD2. Unmatched junction bases numbered 7, after V lost 5 bases and J lost 5 bases. This CDR3 spans 16 amino acids. The germline V gene encodes CDR1 LGHNA and CDR2 YNFKEQ. The CDR3 loop reads CASSSRLAGGKDTQYF. CDR3 nucleotide sequence: TGTGCCAGCAGCTCACGACTAGCGGGGGGTAAAGATACGCAGTATTTT.

The chain employs TRBV6-2 or TRBV6-3 and TRBJ1-2, with 9 positions matching TRBD1. V lost 2 bases and J lost 1; bases outside the gene matches: 14. The V gene's germline CDR1 is MNHEY and CDR2 SVGEGT. The CDR3 sequence is 19 residues long. CDR3 sequence reads: CASSYRSGTGLGNNYGYTF. The DNA for the CDR3 is TGTGCCAGCAGTTACCGCTCCGGGACAGGGCTTGGAAATAACTATGGCTACACCTTC.

This clonotype was seen repeatedly, ten times or more. The genes are TRBV7-6 and TRBJ2-7, with D perhaps TRBD1 (8 bases). V was pared by 3 bases and J by 3 bases, with 12 bases between. The CDR3 totals 14 residues. Germline CDR1 and CDR2: SGHVS and FNYEAQ. DNA for the CDR3: TGTGCCAGCAGCTTGACAGGGGAGGGCTACGAGCAGTACGTC. It is translated as CASSLTGEGYEQYV.

This clonotype was counted ten times or more. The chain uses TRBV7-6 and TRBJ2-1; 11 bases line up with TRBD2. Unmatched junction bases numbered 9, after V lost 5 bases and J lost 3 bases. Germline loops: CDR1 SGHVS, CDR2 FNYEAQ. The CDR3 runs 17 residues. CDR3 in DNA: TGTGCCAGCAGCCGTAGCGGGGGGGCCCTAAGCTACAATGAGCAGTTCTTC. Protein sequence: CASSRSGGALSYNEQFF.

This clonotype turned up a few times. The V gene is TRBV4-3, the J gene TRBJ1-3; D gene ambiguous. Germline values: CDR1 LGHNA, CDR2 YSLEER. CDR3 length: 19 residues. Trimming removed 0 bases from V and 4 bases from J, with 22 bases in between. The CDR3 bases are TGCGCCAGCAGCCAAGATCTGGAGGGAGCGGATTTCTCCGGAAACACCATATATTTT. This sequence encodes CASSQDLEGADFSGNTIYF.

Regarding this clonotype: This sequence may be a read error, since a much larger clone differs from it by one base. The V and J genes are TRBV7-2 and TRBJ2-7; a possible D gene is TRBD1 (6 bases). Between the trimmed V and J ends, which lost 8 bases and 5 bases, there was a span of 25 bases. Germline V CDR1 and CDR2: SGHTA, FQGNSA. The CDR3 is made up of 16 amino acids. CDR3 sequence (DNA): TGTGCCAGCGGCCAACCCGGACAGACTTTTCACGACGAGCAGTACTTC. Its protein product is CASGQPGQTFHDEQYF.

This chain links TRBV2 with TRBJ1-3; D possibly corresponds to TRBD1 (6 bases). The V and J ends lost 7 bases and 0 bases respectively, with 16 bases between them. This CDR3 is built from 16 residues. Germline V gives CDR1 SNHLY, CDR2 FYNNEI. The CDR3 reads CASIHRGGRSGNTIYF. As DNA, the CDR3 is TGTGCCAGCATCCACCGCGGGGGCCGCTCTGGAAACACCATATATTTT.

This chain links TRBV2 with TRBJ2-7, with unresolved D. Trimming pared 7 bases from V and 1 base from J, leaving 14 bases between. This CDR3 has 14 residues. Looked up from germline, CDR1 is SNHLY and CDR2 is FYNNEI. Here the CDR3 reads CASKDITLSYEQYV. In nucleotides, the CDR3 is TGTGCCAGCAAAGACATTACCTTGTCCTACGAGCAGTACGTC.

This clonotype occurred a few times. The genes are TRBV27 and TRBJ2-1; TRBD1 is a possible D gene (6 bases). The germline V gene has CDR1 MNHEY and CDR2 SMNVEV (reference sequence). The ends were cut back, 7 bases at V and 7 bases at J, with 20 bases in the middle. The CDR3 is 15 residues long. The CDR3 loop reads CASNPRTDGRNEQFF. The CDR3 region has the DNA TGTGCCAGCAACCCAAGGACAGACGGTAGGAATGAGCAGTTCTTC.

Only a few counts were recorded for this clonotype. The V call is TRBV7-8, the J call TRBJ2-3; 7 bases are a match to TRBD1. J lost 3 bases, V lost 10 bases, and 13 bases had no gene match. This CDR3 has 15 amino acids. The germline V gene has CDR1 SGHVS and CDR2 FQNEAQ. CDR3 in DNA: TGTGCCACCCACCGACAGGGTTTATCGACAGATACGCAGTATTTT. Its protein product is CATHRQGLSTDTQYF. Using reference TRBV7-8 and TRBJ2-3 for the parts outside the CDR3, the full variable domain is GAGVSQSPRYKVAKRGQDVALRCDPISGHVSLFWYQQALGQGPEFLTYFQNEAQLDKSGLPSDRFFAERPEGSVSTLKIQRTQQEDSAVYLCATHRQGLSTDTQYFGPGTRLTVL.